These 25 T cell receptor beta chains originate from one sample sequenced in a study of shared clonotypes between healthy human individuals. Profiled with immunoSEQ multiplex PCR; TCRdb holds only in-frame clones, not every one. The sample carries about 750,000 clones, about 92% recorded once. CD8 cells classed as naive were CD45RO-negative and positively selected for CCR7, excluding terminally differentiated effector memory CD45RA+ cells. The sequenced sample was naive CD8+ T cells sorted from blood. Receptor source: a man aged 25-45 years in good health.

The chain is built from TRBV27 and TRBJ2-7; no firm D call. The V gene's germline CDR1 is MNHEY and CDR2 SMNVEV (reference sequence). The CDR3 is made up of 13 amino acids. Trimming cost V 2 bases and J 2 bases, with 7 bases left between them. CDR3 DNA sequence: TGTGCCAGCAGTTTAAACAGCGCCTACGAGCAGTACTTC. Translating it yields CASSLNSAYEQYF.

The rearrangement joins TRBV5-1 to TRBJ2-7, with D possibly being TRBD2 (5 bases). Deletions cut 0 bases from V and 3 bases from J, with 13 bases between. The germline CDR1 and CDR2 sequences are SGHRS and YFSETQ. The CDR3 sequence is 15 residues long. The DNA for the CDR3 is TGCGCCAGCAGCTTGGCCCTCGAGCGGAGCTACGAGCAGTACTTC. Translation: CASSLALERSYEQYF.

The rearrangement joins TRBV29-1 to TRBJ2-3, with a tentative D call TRBD2 (6 bases). Germline V lookup: CDR1 SQVTM, CDR2 ANQGSEA. V was cut by 0 bases and J by 1 base, with 17 bases left in between. There are 17 residues in the CDR3. The CDR3 DNA is TGCAGCGTTGAAGATTGGCGCCGGGACTCAGGCACAGATACGCAGTATTTT. Residues: CSVEDWRRDSGTDTQYF.

The chain couples TRBV6-6 to TRBJ1-1; D ambiguous. The CDR3 runs to 13 residues. The germline V and J ends were trimmed by 5 bases and 4 bases, with 11 bases remaining between them. Germline V gives CDR1 MNHNY, CDR2 SVGAGI (reference sequence). The CDR3 nucleotides read TGTGCCAGCAGTCCCCTTATCCCCACTGAAGCTTTCTTT. It is translated as CASSPLIPTEAFF.

V is TRBV5-4 and J is TRBJ1-2, with 9 bases aligning to TRBD1. The germline gives CDR1 SGHNT, CDR2 YYREEE (reference sequence). V shed 4 bases and J 7 bases; nucleotides not matched to a gene: 11. This CDR3 has 15 residues. CDR3 residues: CASSATGTGILGYTF. The CDR3 DNA reads as TGTGCCAGCAGCGCAACCGGGACAGGGATTCTTGGCTACACCTTC. The whole variable domain, remainder taken from reference TRBV5-4 and TRBJ1-2, is ETGVTQSPTHLIKTRGQQVTLRCSSQSGHNTVSWYQQALGQGPQFIFQYYREEENGRGNFPPRFSGLQFPNYSSELNVNALELDDSALYLCASSATGTGILGYTFGSGTRLTVV.

The V gene is TRBV7-8, the J gene TRBJ2-1; D uncertain. CDR3 length: 14 residues. The germline V gene has CDR1 SGHVS and CDR2 FQNEAQ. Trimming left V 7 bases short and J 8 bases short, with 18 bases between. This CDR3 reads CASTPQPSLDEQFF. For the CDR3, the DNA is TGTGCCAGCACCCCACAGCCTAGTCTCGATGAGCAGTTCTTC.

This clone was detected only once. The rearrangement joins TRBV4-3 to TRBJ2-7; D could derive from TRBD1 or TRBD2 (5 bases each). The CDR3 runs to 15 residues. V was cut by 1 base and J by 3 bases, with 13 bases left in between. CDR1 is LGHNA and CDR2 is YSLEER in the germline V gene. The CDR3 is CASSQGAGSGYEQYF. The CDR3 DNA is TGCGCCAGCAGCCAAGGGGCAGGGAGCGGCTACGAGCAGTACTTC.

A note on this clone: The germline gene is not matched at one end of the junction; a read error may be the cause. This sequence joins TRBV6-6 and TRBJ2-7, with TRBD2 matching 12 bases. The CDR3 contains 12 residues. Germline CDR1 MNHNY, CDR2 SVGAGI (reference sequence). The CDR3 DNA sequence: TGCGCGGCTAGCGGGAGGGCCTACGAGCAGTACTTC. This encodes CAASGRAYEQYF.

V gene TRBV10-3 combines with J gene TRBJ2-1; D unclear. There are 14 residues in the CDR3. The V and J ends lost 3 bases and 10 bases respectively, with 16 bases between them. Germline assignment: CDR1 ENHRY and CDR2 SYGVKD. The CDR3 region is CAISDVWSSREQFF. DNA of the CDR3: TGTGCCATCAGTGATGTGTGGAGTAGCAGAGAGCAGTTCTTC.

In this sample, this clone turned up once. This chain joins TRBV7-9 and TRBJ2-7; 10 positions agree with TRBD2. Germline-derived CDR1 and CDR2 are SEHNR and FQNEAQ (reference sequence). The junction had 6 bases not matched to a gene; V was cut back by 3 bases and J by 7 bases. There are 14 residues in the CDR3. CDR3 coding DNA: TGTGCCAGCAGCTTTCTAGCGGGAGCTGATGAGCAGTACTTC. Its translation: CASSFLAGADEQYF.

As to this clone: Other DNA sequences in the sample encode the same CDR3. The chain combines TRBV11-2 with TRBJ1-5, with 7 bases identical to TRBD1. The CDR3 is 14 amino acids. The J segment lost 2 bases and the V segment lost 5 bases, leaving 3 bases of the junction unmatched. Per germline, CDR1 SGHAT and CDR2 FQNNGV. CDR3 DNA: TGTGCCAGCAGCCTAGGACAGGGCAATCAGCCCCAGCATTTT. The encoded protein is CASSLGQGNQPQHF.

Comment on this clone: Being one base from a much bigger clone, this may be a read error. Within the sample, other DNA sequences also encode this same CDR3. This chain links TRBV5-4 with TRBJ1-1; D is ambiguous. The germline gives CDR1 SGHNT, CDR2 YYREEE (reference sequence). CDR3 length: 13 residues. V was cut by 0 bases and J by 4 bases, with 7 bases left in between. The CDR3 DNA follows: TGTGCCAGCAGCTTGGTCGGGAGCACTGAAGCTTTCTTT. Translated: CASSLVGSTEAFF.

The gene calls are TRBV19 and TRBJ2-1, with TRBD1 matching 7 bases. The germline CDR1 and CDR2 sequences are LNHDA and SQIVND (reference sequence). V was pared by 10 bases and J by 9 bases, with 9 bases of the junction left unmatched. The CDR3 consists of 12 residues. DNA of the CDR3: TGTGCCACCGTGACAGGGTCCGGTGAGCAGTTCTTC. Translation: CATVTGSGEQFF.

As concerns this clone: The same CDR3 arises from other DNA sequences in this sample as well. The V gene is TRBV29-1, the J gene TRBJ2-7; no firm D call. V dropped 1 base and J dropped 0 bases, with 7 bases sitting between them. Germline CDR1 and CDR2: SQVTM and ANQGSEA. CDR3 length: 13 amino acids. CDR3 in DNA: TGCAGCGTTGAAGGAGGTACCTCCTACGAGCAGTACTTC. Translating gives CSVEGGTSYEQYF.

The V call is TRBV27, the J call TRBJ2-2; D is ambiguous. The germline V gene has CDR1 MNHEY and CDR2 SMNVEV (reference sequence). V was pared by 2 bases and J by 3 bases, with 7 bases between. The CDR3 length is 14 residues. The CDR3 bases are TGTGCCAGCAGTTTAGGCTACGACACCGGGGAGCTGTTTTTT. The encoded protein is CASSLGYDTGELFF.

The V gene is TRBV6-6, the J gene TRBJ2-5; no firm D call. The V gene's germline CDR1 is MNHNY and CDR2 SVGAGI (reference sequence). Trimming removed 10 bases from V and 1 base from J, with 7 bases in between. This CDR3 region has 11 residues. The CDR3 region is CATDFQETQYF. CDR3 bases: TGTGCCACGGATTTCCAAGAGACCCAGTACTTC.

The V and J genes are TRBV7-3 and TRBJ2-1, with a tentative D call TRBD2 (5 bases). Per germline, CDR1 SGHTA and CDR2 FQGTGA. V shed 2 bases and J shed 7 bases, with 18 bases lying between them. This CDR3 has 16 residues. The CDR3 spells CASSLVAGLPANEQFF. As DNA, the CDR3 is TGTGCCAGCAGCTTAGTTGCGGGCCTCCCGGCGAATGAGCAGTTCTTC.

This CDR3 is CASSWAPGVEQYF. The CDR3, as DNA: TGTGCCAGCAGTTGGGCCCCGGGGGTCGAGCAGTACTTC. The chain couples TRBV27 to TRBJ2-7, with D possibly TRBD2 on 6 matching bases. This CDR3 is 13 amino acids long. Germline V gives CDR1 MNHEY, CDR2 SMNVEV (reference sequence). Trimming cost V 4 bases and J 6 bases, with 13 bases left between them.

This chain links TRBV7-2 with TRBJ1-4; D is unresolved. The V gene's germline CDR1 is SGHTA and CDR2 FQGNSA. V shed 0 bases and J shed 0 bases, with 20 bases lying between them. The CDR3 sequence is 20 residues long. CDR3 region: CASSLAWSYRGSPTNEKLFF. The DNA for the CDR3 is TGTGCCAGCAGCTTAGCGTGGTCGTACAGAGGGTCCCCAACTAATGAAAAACTGTTTTTT.

The sample holds one count of this clone. The CDR3 region is CASMFAQTSADTQYF. CDR3 in DNA: TGTGCCAGCATGTTCGCCCAAACTAGCGCCGATACGCAGTATTTT. The chain has TRBV28 and TRBJ2-3, with 7 bases matching TRBD2. Germline V lookup: CDR1 MDHEN, CDR2 SYDVKM. The CDR3 is 15 residues long. The V and J ends lost 7 bases and 6 bases, in that order; junction bases with no gene match: 13.

The chain has TRBV5-1 and TRBJ2-7, with 7 bases matching TRBD2. The CDR3 runs to 15 residues. With V trimmed by 4 bases and J by 1 base, 8 bases remained unmatched. CDR1 and CDR2 from the germline V gene are SGHRS and YFSETQ. CDR3 nucleotides: TGCGCCAGCAGCCGGCGGCGGGAGCGGTCCTACGAGCAGTACTTC. This sequence encodes CASSRRRERSYEQYF.

DNA for the CDR3: TGCGGCGGGCGGGAGGTGAATACGCAGTATTTT. It yields the protein CGGREVNTQYF. V gene TRBV29-1 combines with J gene TRBJ2-3; 8 nucleotides align to TRBD2. The CDR3 loop spans 11 amino acids. The V gene's germline CDR1 is SQVTM and CDR2 ANQGSEA.

The V gene is TRBV27, the J gene TRBJ2-5; 8 positions match TRBD2. The germline V gene encodes CDR1 MNHEY and CDR2 SMNVEV (reference sequence). The CDR3 consists of 15 residues. V was clipped by 4 bases and J by 4 bases; unmatched bases: 8. This CDR3 is CASSSSPGLAETQYF. In DNA form, the CDR3 reads TGTGCCAGCAGTTCATCCCCAGGACTAGCAGAGACCCAGTACTTC.

V usage is TRBV4-1 and J usage is TRBJ2-2; TRBD2 is a possible D gene (5 bases). Germline CDR1 and CDR2: MGHRA and YSYEKL. There are 14 residues in the CDR3. V was clipped by 4 bases and J by 0 bases, with 6 bases between them. The CDR3: CASSPGTNTGELFF. The CDR3 DNA reads TGCGCCAGCAGCCCCGGGACGAACACCGGGGAGCTGTTTTTT.

This clone was found once. The V call is TRBV29-1, the J call TRBJ2-7; D gene unclear. V was clipped by 4 bases and J by 2 bases, with 15 bases between them. Germline V gene sequence: CDR1 SQVTM, CDR2 ANQGSEA. The CDR3 spans 14 residues. This CDR3 reads CSVVMAARTYEQYF. In nucleotides, the CDR3 is TGCAGCGTTGTGATGGCAGCACGGACCTACGAGCAGTACTTC.